The rows below give T cell receptor beta chains drawn from one sample of a study of Graves' ophthalmopathy and Graves' hyperthyroidism. One entry per CDR3 protein, called by TCRdb with MiXCR from the multiplex PCR reads. The sample yields some 380,000 distinct CDR3 sequences, over 15% seen once. Sequences were obtained from peripheral blood. These receptors all stem from a woman younger than 35 with stable Graves' hyperthyroidism. Both conserved end residues are part of each CDR3. D genes are given only for firm matches. Only part of the rows carry a size: once, few, many, or a class if the clone is expanded.

j_call: TRBJ1-3
cdr3_length: 13
v_call: TRBV29-1
d_call: .
clone_size: many
cdr3_nt: TGCAGCGTCGGGGGGGGGCTCGGAAACACCATATATTTT
cdr3_aa: CSVGGGLGNTIYF

j_call: TRBJ2-2
cdr3_length: 16
v_call: TRBV5-6
d_call: .
clone_size: many
cdr3_nt: TGTGCCAGCAGCCCCTCGCAGGACCTGAACACCGGGGAGCTGTTTTTT
cdr3_aa: CASSPSQDLNTGELFF

j_call: TRBJ2-4
cdr3_length: 16
v_call: TRBV7-2
d_call: .
clone_size: many
cdr3_nt: TGTGCCAGCAGCCCGCTTATAGGGGGGGCCAAAAACATTCAGTACTTC
cdr3_aa: CASSPLIGGAKNIQYF

j_call: TRBJ1-5
cdr3_length: 14
v_call: TRBV28
d_call: .
clone_size: many
cdr3_nt: TGTGCCAGCACGGATAGGAGCAGCAATCAGCCCCAGCATTTT
cdr3_aa: CASTDRSSNQPQHF

j_call: TRBJ1-1
cdr3_length: 13
v_call: TRBV6-5
d_call: .
clone_size: many
cdr3_nt: TGTGCCAGCAGTTCCGGGTGGGCAGCTGGAGCTTTCTTT
cdr3_aa: CASSSGWAAGAFF

j_call: TRBJ1-1
cdr3_length: 14
v_call: TRBV11-3
d_call: .
clone_size: many
cdr3_nt: TGTGCCAGCAGCTACAGACAGACTAACACTGAAGCTTTCTTT
cdr3_aa: CASSYRQTNTEAFF

j_call: TRBJ2-2
cdr3_length: 19
v_call: TRBV5-1
d_call: .
clone_size: few
cdr3_nt: TGCGCCAGCAGCTTGGCGGGTCCGGGGCGACCTCAGAGCACCGGGGAGCTGTTTTTT
cdr3_aa: CASSLAGPGRPQSTGELFF

j_call: TRBJ2-7
cdr3_length: 14
v_call: TRBV18
d_call: .
clone_size: .
cdr3_nt: TGTGCCAGCTCACCACAGCAGCTCTCCTACGAGCAGTACTTC
cdr3_aa: CASSPQQLSYEQYF

j_call: TRBJ2-7
cdr3_length: 14
v_call: TRBV7-3
d_call: TRBD2
clone_size: few
cdr3_nt: TGTGCCAGCAGCTTAGCGGGGACTACTCAAGCCCAGTACTTC
cdr3_aa: CASSLAGTTQAQYF

j_call: TRBJ1-1
cdr3_length: 15
v_call: TRBV20-1
d_call: TRBD1
clone_size: .
cdr3_nt: TGCAGTGCTAGGAGCAACAGGGGAGAAAACACTGAAGCTTTCTTT
cdr3_aa: CSARSNRGENTEAFF

j_call: TRBJ1-1
cdr3_length: 14
v_call: TRBV7-8
d_call: .
clone_size: many
cdr3_nt: TGTGCCAGCAGCCCTGTCCCGGGAGGCACTGAAGCTTTCTTT
cdr3_aa: CASSPVPGGTEAFF

j_call: TRBJ2-5
cdr3_length: 15
v_call: TRBV7-9
d_call: TRBD2
clone_size: many
cdr3_nt: TGTGCCAGCAGCTTAGGACCGACTAGCTGGGAGACCCAGTACTTC
cdr3_aa: CASSLGPTSWETQYF

j_call: TRBJ2-7
cdr3_length: 13
v_call: TRBV5-5
d_call: .
clone_size: many
cdr3_nt: TGTGCCAGCAGCTTTGGGGGGCAGTACGAGCAGTACTTC
cdr3_aa: CASSFGGQYEQYF

j_call: TRBJ1-1
cdr3_length: 13
v_call: TRBV19
d_call: .
clone_size: many
cdr3_nt: TGTGCCAGTAGTACGTGGGGGTACACTGAAGCTTTCTTT
cdr3_aa: CASSTWGYTEAFF

j_call: TRBJ2-4
cdr3_length: 16
v_call: TRBV5-1
d_call: .
clone_size: few
cdr3_nt: TGCGCCAGCAGCGCCCGACCCGGTTCAGCCAAAAACATTCAGTACTTC
cdr3_aa: CASSARPGSAKNIQYF

j_call: TRBJ1-1
cdr3_length: 14
v_call: TRBV12-3/TRBV12-4
d_call: .
clone_size: .
cdr3_nt: TGTGCCAGCAACCCGGGACCGTCGTACACTGAAGCTTTCTTT
cdr3_aa: CASNPGPSYTEAFF